This TCR beta chain comes out of a study of CD8 T cells in Susac syndrome. General study results and limits: An acknowledgment was made by the study that its TCR sequencing and HLA analysis involved relatively few individuals.

With regard to this clonotype: The antigen is not known.

An amount of RNA that ranged from 0.5 to 1 ug was reverse transcribed with random hexamers. MiXCR, run by TCRdb on the immunoSEQ multiplex PCR reads, gives a single entry per CDR3 protein. The profile shows roughly 130,000 distinct CDR3 sequences, approximately 94% of them singletons. Trimming stripped 4 bases from V and 2 bases from J, with 9 bases between. CDR1 and CDR2 (germline): SEHNR, FQNEAQ (reference sequence). The CDR3 loop spans 13 amino acids. The rearrangement links TRBV7-9 to TRBJ2-7; D possibly corresponds to TRBD1 (5 bases). This TCR was sampled from a human donor with multiple sclerosis. The sequencing sample was made of CD4+ T cells from PBMCs. CDR3: CASSSQGTYEQYF. The CDR3 DNA is TGTGCCAGCAGCTCGCAGGGAACCTACGAGCAGTACTTC.